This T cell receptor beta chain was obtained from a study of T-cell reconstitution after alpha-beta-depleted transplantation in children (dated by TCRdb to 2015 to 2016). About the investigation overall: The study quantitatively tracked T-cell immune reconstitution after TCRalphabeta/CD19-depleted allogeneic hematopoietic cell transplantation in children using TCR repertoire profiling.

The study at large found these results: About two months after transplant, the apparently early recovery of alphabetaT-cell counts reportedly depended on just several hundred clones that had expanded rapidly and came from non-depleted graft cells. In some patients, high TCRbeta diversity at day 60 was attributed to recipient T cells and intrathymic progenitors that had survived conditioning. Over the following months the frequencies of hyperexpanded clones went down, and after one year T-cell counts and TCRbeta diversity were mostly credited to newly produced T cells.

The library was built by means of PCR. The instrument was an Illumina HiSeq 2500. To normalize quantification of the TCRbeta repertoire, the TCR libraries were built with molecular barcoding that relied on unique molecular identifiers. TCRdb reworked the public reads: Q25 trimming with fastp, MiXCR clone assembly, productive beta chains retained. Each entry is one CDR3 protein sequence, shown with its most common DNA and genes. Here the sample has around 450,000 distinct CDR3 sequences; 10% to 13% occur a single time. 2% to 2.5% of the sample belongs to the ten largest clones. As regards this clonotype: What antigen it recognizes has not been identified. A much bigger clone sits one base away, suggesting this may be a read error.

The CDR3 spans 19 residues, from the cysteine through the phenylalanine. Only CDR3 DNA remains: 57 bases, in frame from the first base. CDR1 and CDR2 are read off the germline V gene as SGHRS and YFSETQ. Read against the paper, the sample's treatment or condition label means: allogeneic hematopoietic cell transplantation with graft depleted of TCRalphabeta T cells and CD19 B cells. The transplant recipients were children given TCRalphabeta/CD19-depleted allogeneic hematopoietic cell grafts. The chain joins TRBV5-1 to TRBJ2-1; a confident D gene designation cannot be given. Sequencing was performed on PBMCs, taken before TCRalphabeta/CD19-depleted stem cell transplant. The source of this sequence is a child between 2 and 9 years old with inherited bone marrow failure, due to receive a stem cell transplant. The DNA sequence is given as TGCGCCAGCGGCTTGGATCCCGTTCCAGTGGGTACGTCTTACAATGAGCAGTTCTTC. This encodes CASGLDPVPVGTSYNEQFF.